This record concerns one T cell receptor beta chain sequence. A few counts support this clone. It lacks a known antigen. Base qualities are missing; no much larger clone stands one base away. Each donor gave one peripheral blood draw, averaging approximately 0.12 L, which was collected into heparinised tubes. Using a panel that included CD45RO, CCR7, CD25, CD127, CD95 and CD27, naive, central memory, regulatory and stem cell-like memory CD4+ T cells were sorted on a BD FACSAria II. A purity above 98% was achieved for all sorted populations. PBMCs were isolated right away by Lymphoprep density gradient centrifugation and were stained directly, without culture. So that batch effects would be minimized, each experiment stained and sorted samples in pairs, pairing one healthy donor with one patient. The data stem from a study of beta chain features in type 1 diabetes (dated by TCRdb to the late 2010s). Study-wide context: No differences in mean age, gender distribution, total cell number or subset yield were found between patients and healthy donors. A total of approximately 99,000,000 sorted cells were examined across all samples, and RNA yield correlated strongly with the number of cells per subset. Whereas all 28 donors provided naive and central memory subsets, regulatory and stem cell-like memory subsets were isolated from just 8 patients and roughly eight healthy donors. The study compared the TCRB repertoires of sorted circulating CD4+ T cell subsets in recently diagnosed type 1 diabetes patients with those in matched healthy donors. On the study overall, not on this receptor specifically: Sequencing cDNA rather than genomic DNA could over-represent highly expressing activated cells, although activation and CD3 levels did not differ between groups. Patients with type 1 diabetes made fewer insertions and deleted more nucleotides at VDJ recombination sites, implying thymic rearrangement abnormalities. In all four CD4+ subsets, TCRB CDR3 length was moderately but significantly shorter in type 1 diabetes patients. Naive, central memory and regulatory TCRB repertoires appeared to be more similar among patients than among healthy donors. Only small numbers of individuals were included in the HLA sub-analyses, which left unresolved whether HLA type had any influence on TCRB rearrangement. PCR might favor shorter templates, but patient and control samples were amplified and corrected together, so any skew would affect both groups equally.

According to the germline V gene, CDR1 reads MNHNS and CDR2 reads SASEGT. Trimming accounts for 6 bases at V and 1 base at J, while the number of junction bases matched to no gene is 6. The CDR3 measures 15 amino acids from cysteine to phenylalanine. The entry retains the CDR3 DNA only, 45 bases that are in frame from base 1. The entire amount of isolated RNA was reverse transcribed using the High Capacity cDNA Reverse Transcription Kit, so the sequenced TCRB transcripts were expressed ones. Naive, central memory and regulatory T cell samples underwent deep immunoSEQ sequencing, averaging roughly 3.4 million total reads per sample. Sorted cells were lysed in RLT buffer and RNA was extracted with DNase-treated RNeasy Micro or Mini kits, depending on cell number. To prevent cross-contamination, each cell subset was processed individually, whereas patient and healthy donor samples were processed jointly. TCRB sequences were amplified from cDNA with the immunoSEQ multiplex PCR, producing 87-bp fragments spanning the CDR3 region. Sequencing of the amplicons was done on the Illumina HiSeq platform. On the authors' methods: Synthetic template baselines were used to correct PCR bias computationally, reads within Hamming distance 2 were collapsed, and singletons that could not be merged were discarded. Reads were aligned against IMGT to assign V, D and J genes, CDR3 length and insertions or deletions at six rearrangement sites. Within each subset, clonotype counts were normalized to sorted cell number, and only after that were true diversity and Gini coefficients computed with the tcR R package. The overlap coefficient, calculated on TCRB nucleotide sequences, was used to quantify repertoire sharing. Out-of-frame TCRB sequences from naive cells were analyzed as a proxy for the pre-selection repertoire. TCRdb obtained this table from immuneACCESS and retained in-frame rearrangements with V and J assigned. These tables miss some clones; where compared with another copy, unresolved V genes account for less than half of the shortfall, and the remainder is unexplained. The DNA gave D and trimming, while V, J and clone size come from that table. The sample has roughly 240,000 clones on record, 13% to 15% of them singletons. Approximately 0.024% of the sample belongs to the ten largest clones.

This TCR derives from a woman between 35 and 50 years old in good health. The sequencing input was naive CD4+ T cells from blood. Interpreted using the paper, the cell subset or site label stands for: true naive CD4+ T cells. The chain couples TRBV6-1 to TRBJ1-2, with 9 junctional bases fitting TRBD1. CDR3 sequence: CASSTGQGLNYGYTF. The base sequence is TGTGCCAGCAGCACGGGACAGGGCCTTAACTATGGCTACACCTTC.